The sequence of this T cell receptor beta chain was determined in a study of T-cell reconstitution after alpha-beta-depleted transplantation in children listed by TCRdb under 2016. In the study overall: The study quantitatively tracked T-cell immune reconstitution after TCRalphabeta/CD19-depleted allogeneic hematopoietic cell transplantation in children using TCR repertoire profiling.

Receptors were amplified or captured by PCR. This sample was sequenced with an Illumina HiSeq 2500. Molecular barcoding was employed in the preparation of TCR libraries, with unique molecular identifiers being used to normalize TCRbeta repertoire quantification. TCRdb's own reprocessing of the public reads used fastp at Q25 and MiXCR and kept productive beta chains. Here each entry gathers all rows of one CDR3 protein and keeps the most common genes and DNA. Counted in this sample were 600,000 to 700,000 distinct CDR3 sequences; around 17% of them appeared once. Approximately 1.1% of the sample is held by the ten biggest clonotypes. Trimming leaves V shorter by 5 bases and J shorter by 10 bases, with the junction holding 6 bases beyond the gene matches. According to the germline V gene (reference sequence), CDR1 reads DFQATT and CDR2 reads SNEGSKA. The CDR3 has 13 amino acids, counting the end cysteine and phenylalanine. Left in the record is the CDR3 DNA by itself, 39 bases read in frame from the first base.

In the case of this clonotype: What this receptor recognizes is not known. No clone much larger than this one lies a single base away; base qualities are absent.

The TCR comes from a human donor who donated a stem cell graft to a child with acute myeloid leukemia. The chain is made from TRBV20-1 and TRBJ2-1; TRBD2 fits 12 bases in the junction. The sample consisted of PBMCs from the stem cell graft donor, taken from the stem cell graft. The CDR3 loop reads CSAGLAGKGEQFF. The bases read TGCAGTGCTGGACTAGCGGGGAAGGGAGAGCAGTTCTTC.